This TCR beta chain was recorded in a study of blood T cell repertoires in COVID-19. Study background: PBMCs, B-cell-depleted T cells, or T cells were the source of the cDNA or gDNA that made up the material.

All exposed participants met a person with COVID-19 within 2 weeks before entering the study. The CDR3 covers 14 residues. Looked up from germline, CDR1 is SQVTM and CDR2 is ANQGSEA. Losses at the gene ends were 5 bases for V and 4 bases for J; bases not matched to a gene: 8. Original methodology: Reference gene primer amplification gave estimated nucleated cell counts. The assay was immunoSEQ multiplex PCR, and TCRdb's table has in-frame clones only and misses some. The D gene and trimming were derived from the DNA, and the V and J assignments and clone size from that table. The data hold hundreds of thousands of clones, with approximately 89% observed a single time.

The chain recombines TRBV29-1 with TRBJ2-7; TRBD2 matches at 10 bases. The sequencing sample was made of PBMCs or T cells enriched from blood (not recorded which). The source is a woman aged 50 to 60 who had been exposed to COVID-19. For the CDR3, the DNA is TGCAGCGTTTTAGTACTAGCGGGGTCTTACGAGCAGTACTTC. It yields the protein CSVLVLAGSYEQYF.